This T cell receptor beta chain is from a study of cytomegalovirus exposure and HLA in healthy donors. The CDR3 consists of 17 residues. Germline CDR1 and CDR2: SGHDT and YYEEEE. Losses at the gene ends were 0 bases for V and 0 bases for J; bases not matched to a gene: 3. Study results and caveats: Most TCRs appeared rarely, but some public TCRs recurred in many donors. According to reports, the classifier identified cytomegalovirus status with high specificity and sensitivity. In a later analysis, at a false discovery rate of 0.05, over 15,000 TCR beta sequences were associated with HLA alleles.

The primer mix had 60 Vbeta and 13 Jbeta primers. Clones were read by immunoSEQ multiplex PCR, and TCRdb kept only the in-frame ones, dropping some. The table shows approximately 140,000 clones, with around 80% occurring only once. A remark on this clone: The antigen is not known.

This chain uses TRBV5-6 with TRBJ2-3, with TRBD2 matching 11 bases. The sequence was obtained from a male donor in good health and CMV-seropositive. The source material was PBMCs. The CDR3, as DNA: TGTGCCAGCAGCTTGGCCGGGACTAGCGGAAGCACAGATACGCAGTATTTT. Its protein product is CASSLAGTSGSTDTQYF.